Presented here are 22 T cell receptor beta chains from one specimen sequenced in a study of T-cell memory formation after mild COVID-19 (dated by TCRdb to the early 2020s). The method was 5' RACE. Sequenced using an Illumina NovaSeq 6000. TCRdb reworked the public reads: Q25 trimming with fastp, MiXCR clone assembly, productive beta chains retained. Every CDR3 protein is listed once, alongside the most common genes and DNA of its rows. Recorded for this sample are approximately 260,000 distinct CDR3 sequences; approximately 15% of them occurred a single time. Roughly 21% of the sample is taken by the ten largest. Sequenced sample: PBMCs or a T cell subset sorted from them (not recorded which). The receptors here all came from a man aged 18 to 29 who had mild COVID-19 (a few samples of this study predate the infection). The sample titles of this study are shuffled in the database, so cell type and time point are left out; the donor was told from shared clones.

The chain couples TRBV7-2 to TRBJ1-1, with D possibly being TRBD1 (6 bases). From germline, CDR1 is SGHTA and CDR2 FQGNSA. V gave up 3 bases and J gave up 3 bases, with 14 bases separating them. CDR3 size: 15 residues. CDR3: CASSLATGLHTEAFF. Here the CDR3 DNA reads TGTGCCAGCAGCTTGGCGACAGGATTGCACACTGAAGCTTTCTTT.

There are many counts of this clonotype. The chain couples TRBV6-2 or TRBV6-3 to TRBJ1-6; maybe TRBD1 (5 bases). Germline-derived CDR1 and CDR2 are MNHEY and SVGEGT. Deletions cut 2 bases from V and 6 bases from J, with 8 bases between. This CDR3 is built from 14 residues. DNA for the CDR3: TGTGCCAGCAGTTACCTGACAGCTAATTCACCCCTCCACTTT. Translated, it gives CASSYLTANSPLHF.

This rearrangement joins TRBV10-3 to TRBJ2-7; D is unclear. The CDR3 is 12 residues long. V dropped 10 bases and J dropped 2 bases, with 12 bases sitting between them. The germline V gene has CDR1 ENHRY and CDR2 SYGVKD. CDR3 nucleotides: TGTGCCACCCTCGGGCGGACCTACGAGCAGTACGTC. It encodes CATLGRTYEQYV.

The chain carries TRBV6-6 and TRBJ2-5; D is undetermined. Trimming removed 2 bases at V and 2 bases at J, with 6 bases between. The length of the CDR3 is 13 residues. Germline CDR1 is MNHNY and CDR2 is SVGAGI (reference sequence). Written as DNA, the CDR3 is TGTGCCAGCAGTTACGGCGGTCAAGAGACCCAGTACTTC. Its translation: CASSYGGQETQYF.

The CDR3 sequence: CASSPGQAGTGELFF. In DNA form, the CDR3 reads TGTGCCAGCAGCCCCGGACAGGCTGGGACCGGGGAGCTGTTTTTT. The chain employs TRBV6-6 and TRBJ2-2; 7 positions agree with TRBD1. The CDR3 contains 15 residues. V lost 6 bases and J lost 5; bases outside the gene matches: 9. Germline V gives CDR1 MNHNY, CDR2 SVGAGI (reference sequence).

About this clonotype itself: Without the conserved terminal phenylalanine or tryptophan, this CDR3 likely stems from a read error. The limits of the CDR3 on the DNA are not certain, so only TCRdb's listed CDR3 is given. The chain uses TRBV7-9 and TRBJ1-1. The CDR3 has 14 residues if both end residues are counted. The germline V gene encodes CDR1 SEHNR and CDR2 FQNEAQ (reference sequence). CDR3: CASSWTPAVPASPT.

The gene calls are TRBV6-5 and TRBJ1-1, with D uncertain. Trimming left V 3 bases short and J 5 bases short, with 7 bases between. The CDR3 extends over 12 amino acids. Germline V gives CDR1 MNHEY, CDR2 SVGAGI. CDR3 coding DNA: TGTGCCAGCAGTTATCTCGGAACTGAAGCTTTCTTT. Translating it yields CASSYLGTEAFF.

This clonotype was observed a few times. V is TRBV12-3 or TRBV12-4 and J is TRBJ2-5; TRBD1 matches 7 bases. The CDR3 length is 13 residues. The junction had 12 bases not matched to a gene; V was cut back by 4 bases and J by 13 bases. As DNA, the CDR3 is TGTGCCAGCAGTTCCAAAACGACAGGGCCAGGGTACTTC. Residues: CASSSKTTGPGYF.

In its sample, this clonotype was seen a few times. The chain couples TRBV15 to TRBJ2-1; TRBD1 is a possible D gene (5 bases). The V gene's germline CDR1 is LNHNV and CDR2 YYDKDF (reference sequence). The V end lost 1 base, the J end lost 7 bases, and 14 bases lay between the germline ends. This CDR3 has 15 amino acids. CDR3 sequence reads: CATSRAGARYNEQFF. CDR3 coding DNA: TGTGCCACCAGCAGAGCTGGGGCGCGGTATAATGAGCAGTTCTTC.

This clonotype was counted ten times or more. The chain employs TRBV5-6 and TRBJ2-5; 8 nucleotides align to TRBD1. Trimming cost V 0 bases and J 4 bases; bases outside gene matches: 8. The CDR3 extends over 16 amino acids. CDR1 is SGHDT, CDR2 YYEEEE, per germline. The DNA for the CDR3 is TGTGCCAGCAGCTTGGGGCTGAACAGGGGGGCAGAGACCCAGTACTTC. Translation: CASSLGLNRGAETQYF.

The V call is TRBV10-3, the J call TRBJ1-5, with D uncertain. There are 13 residues in the CDR3. With 0 bases removed from V and 6 bases from J, the gap between germline ends came to 6 bases. The germline CDR1 and CDR2 sequences are ENHRY and SYGVKD. CDR3 sequence reads: CAISESQSQPQHF. DNA for the CDR3: TGTGCCATCAGTGAGTCGCAGAGTCAGCCCCAGCATTTT.

This clonotype was observed a few times. The chain recombines TRBV11-2 with TRBJ2-3; D remains ambiguous. The germline gives CDR1 SGHAT, CDR2 FQNNGV. The CDR3 contains 11 residues. V dropped 2 bases and J dropped 7 bases, with 4 bases sitting between them. The CDR3 loop reads CASSLQNTQYF. The CDR3 DNA reads TGTGCCAGCAGCTTACAGAATACGCAGTATTTT.

This clonotype was recorded at least ten times. The rearrangement links TRBV4-3 to TRBJ2-7; D is ambiguous. The germline gives CDR1 LGHNA, CDR2 YSLEER. Trimming left V 0 bases short and J 4 bases short, with 16 bases between. The CDR3 sequence is 16 residues long. CDR3 protein: CASSQEYETTRYEQYF. CDR3 DNA: TGCGCCAGCAGCCAAGAATACGAGACAACCAGATACGAGCAGTACTTC.

This clonotype was observed a handful of times. The chain joins TRBV4-1 to TRBJ2-1; D possibly corresponds to TRBD1 (6 bases). The CDR3 spans 14 residues. Germline V gene data show CDR1 as MGHRA and CDR2 as YSYEKL. Trimming removed 2 bases at V and 5 bases at J, with 10 bases between. CDR3 DNA: TGCGCCAGCAGCCAACAGGGGTTCCACAATGAGCAGTTCTTC. Amino acid sequence: CASSQQGFHNEQFF.

This clonotype was detected ten times or more. V usage is TRBV7-2 and J usage is TRBJ1-2; maybe TRBD1 (5 bases). Per germline, CDR1 SGHTA and CDR2 FQGNSA. The V and J ends lost 5 bases and 5 bases respectively, with 12 bases between them. There are 13 residues in the CDR3. CDR3 bases: TGTGCCAGCAGCGACAGAGTCATGTATGGCTACACCTTC. Translated, it gives CASSDRVMYGYTF.

There are a few counts of this clonotype. The CDR3 DNA reads as TGTGCCAGCAGCCAAGTGGCAGAAACAGATACGCAGTATTTT. This encodes CASSQVAETDTQYF. V gene TRBV4-2 combines with J gene TRBJ2-3; no definite D call. Germline CDR1 and CDR2: LGHNA and YNFKEQ. The CDR3 is 14 residues long. The V end was cut by 1 base, the J end by 3 bases, with 8 bases between.

This CDR3 reads CASSLGPSYGYTF. Written as DNA, the CDR3 is TGTGCCAGCAGTTTAGGCCCCAGCTATGGCTACACCTTC. J is TRBJ1-2 and V is TRBV28; D remains unclear. Trimming shortened V by 2 bases and J by 4 bases, and 8 bases separated the two germline ends. The CDR3 length is 13 residues. Germline CDR1 is MDHEN and CDR2 is SYDVKM.

This clonotype was seen a handful of times. The chain combines TRBV7-2 with TRBJ1-1; D unresolved. This CDR3 is built from 13 residues. Germline V gene data show CDR1 as SGHTA and CDR2 as FQGNSA. Trimming removed 1 base at V and 11 bases at J, with 14 bases between. CDR3 in amino acids: CASSLVRAVGAFF. Written as DNA, the CDR3 is TGTGCCAGCAGCTTAGTACGGGCGGTCGGGGCTTTCTTT.

The rearrangement joins TRBV6-2 or TRBV6-3 to TRBJ1-5, with 8 bases that match TRBD1. V dropped 7 bases and J dropped 6; count of bases not matched to a gene: 11. The CDR3 runs 15 residues. Germline loops: CDR1 MNHEY, CDR2 SVGEGT. The CDR3 spells CASNPVQGVGQPQHF. The CDR3 nucleotides read TGTGCCAGCAACCCAGTACAGGGGGTCGGTCAGCCCCAGCATTTT.

The chain combines TRBV30 with TRBJ1-6; D remains ambiguous. Looked up from germline, CDR1 is GTSNPN and CDR2 is SVGIG (reference sequence). V was trimmed by 8 bases and J by 8 bases, leaving 13 bases between them. This CDR3 has 12 residues. In nucleotides, the CDR3 is TGTGCCGCAGGATGGGTTTATTCACCCCTCCACTTT. The encoded protein is CAAGWVYSPLHF.

The chain couples TRBV27 to TRBJ1-5, with D perhaps matching TRBD1 (6 bases). The CDR3 is 16 residues long. Germline-derived CDR1 and CDR2 are MNHEY and SMNVEV (reference sequence). The V end was cut by 2 bases, the J end by 1 base, with 12 bases between. The CDR3 DNA reads TGTGCCAGCAGTTTAAGGGCAGGGGCCAGCAATCAGCCCCAGCATTTT. It specifies CASSLRAGASNQPQHF.

This clonotype has more than one count but fewer than ten. The chain links TRBV14 to TRBJ2-5; either TRBD1 or TRBD2 may supply D (6 bases each). CDR3 length: 17 residues. Trimming removed 0 bases from V and 4 bases from J, with 18 bases in between. Germline CDR1 reads SGHDN; CDR2 reads FVKESK. The CDR3 region is CASSQDHARGQRETQYF. The CDR3 nucleotides read TGTGCCAGCAGCCAAGATCACGCGCGGGGACAACGAGAGACCCAGTACTTC.